The 20 T cell receptor beta chains below come from one sample, sequenced in a study of T cell clonality in common variable immunodeficiency. Method: immunoSEQ multiplex PCR; TCRdb's copy keeps in-frame clones and lacks some. There are 40,000 to 45,000 clones in the sample, none observed a single time. Sequencing was carried out using peripheral blood mononuclear cells. Receptors were obtained from a person between 18 and 75 years old in good health.

This clone was detected ten times or more. The read is 3 residues too short to cover the CDR3 end, so that end is filled in from the germline J gene. The chain employs TRBV19 and TRBJ2-5; the match to TRBD2 covers 14 bases. Germline-derived CDR1 and CDR2 are LNHDA and SQIVND (reference sequence). There are 15 residues in the CDR3. V lost 3 bases and J lost 5; bases outside the gene matches: 2. Incomplete CDR3 DNA: TGTGCCAGTAGTATCGGACTAGCGGGAGGTGAGACC. Residues: CASSIGLAGGET. The whole CDR3 is CASSIGLAGGETQYF.

Ten or more counts support this clone. The read gets to within 3 residues of the CDR3 end, and the germline J gene fills in the rest. The V gene is TRBV6-2 or TRBV6-3, the J gene TRBJ1-2; weak D call: TRBD1 (6 bases). Trimming shortened V by 7 bases and J by 5 bases, and 14 bases separated the two germline ends. CDR1 is MNHEY, CDR2 SVGEGT, per germline. The CDR3 spans 13 residues. This chain's CDR3 is CASKSSGVYGYTF. CDR3 DNA, as far as it was read: TGTGCCAGCAAATCCTCAGGGGTTTATGGC.

This clone was observed at least ten times. Read coverage stops 3 residues before the CDR3 terminus; the germline J gene supplies the remainder. This rearrangement joins TRBV19 to TRBJ1-5; D is unclear. The germline V gene has CDR1 LNHDA and CDR2 SQIVND (reference sequence). The CDR3 loop spans 15 amino acids. The V and J ends lost 3 bases and 4 bases respectively, with 13 bases between them. CDR3 residues: CASSIYRGWNQPQHF. CDR3 bases read: TGTGCCAGTAGTATTTACCGGGGTTGGAATCAGCCC.

In this sample, this clone turned up many times. The CDR3 end lies 3 residues beyond the end of the read and is filled in from the germline J gene. The J gene is TRBJ2-7, the V gene TRBV7-2; TRBD2 agrees at 7 bases. The V gene end was trimmed by 5 bases and the J gene end by 5 bases; junction bases not matched to a gene: 6. This CDR3 region has 13 residues. Germline assignment: CDR1 SGHTA and CDR2 FQGNSA. CDR3 loop: CASSDEGLNEQYF. The sequenced CDR3 bases are TGTGCCAGCAGCGATGAGGGACTAAACGAG. The complete variable domain, with remaining parts taken from reference TRBV7-2 and TRBJ2-7, reads GAGVSQSPSNKVTEKGKDVELRCDPISGHTALYWYRQSLGQGLEFLIYFQGNSAPDKSGLPSDRFSAERTGGSVSTLTIQRTQQEDSAVYLCASSDEGLNEQYFGPGTRLTVT.

Many counts were recorded for this clone. The read finishes 3 residues shy of the CDR3 end, and the germline J gene is used to complete it. The chain links TRBV5-8 to TRBJ2-7; 9 nucleotides agree with TRBD1. Germline lookup yields CDR1 SGHTS and CDR2 YDEGEE. Trimming removed 4 bases from V and 1 base from J; junction bases left unmatched: 6. This CDR3 region has 15 residues. Incomplete CDR3 DNA: TGTGCCAGCAGCCATGCCGGGACAGGGTCCTACGAG. Translation gives CASSHAGTGSYE. In full, the CDR3 is CASSHAGTGSYEQYF.

The table lists this clone with many counts. The read stops 3 residues short of the end of the CDR3; the missing end is completed from the germline J gene. This sequence joins TRBV28 and TRBJ2-2; D is undetermined. Trimming removed 5 bases from V and 0 bases from J, with 13 bases in between. Germline V gene data show CDR1 as MDHEN and CDR2 as SYDVKM. The CDR3 has 16 amino acids. The CDR3 DNA, read in part, is TGTGCCAGCAGTACACGACAACCACCGAACACCGGGGAG. This gives the protein CASSTRQPPNTGE. The complete CDR3 reads CASSTRQPPNTGELFF.

This clone was counted many times. From the germline J gene comes the end of the CDR3, since the read stops 3 residues before it. The chain uses TRBV5-1 and TRBJ2-7; 10 bases agree with TRBD2. J gave up 2 bases and V 0 bases, and 11 bases lay outside the gene matches. This CDR3 is 18 amino acids long. The germline V gene encodes CDR1 SGHRS and CDR2 YFSETQ. This CDR3 is CASSLAGSGRAKAYEQYF. The part of the CDR3 DNA that was read is TGCGCCAGCAGCTTGGCAGGGAGCGGGAGGGCCAAAGCCTACGAG.

This clone was observed a few times. The read finishes 3 residues shy of the CDR3 end, and the germline J gene is used to complete it. The chain employs TRBV7-9 and TRBJ2-4; no reliable D call. This CDR3 contains 14 residues. Looked up from germline, CDR1 is SEHNR and CDR2 is FQNEAQ (reference sequence). The CDR3 reads CASSLAQVAYGQYF. The sequenced CDR3 bases are TGTGCCAGCAGCTTAGCGCAGGTGGCCTATGGT.

At least ten counts were recorded for this clone. The read ends 3 residues early relative to the CDR3; the germline J gene fills the gap. The chain has TRBV11-2 and TRBJ2-7, with D unclear. Trimming removed 5 bases at V and 4 bases at J, with 15 bases between. The CDR3 runs to 14 residues. CDR1 and CDR2 (germline): SGHAT, FQNNGV. Partial CDR3 DNA: TGTGCCAGCAGCCGCCCCCCAACAGTGTACGAG. Translated, it gives CASSRPPTVYE. The full CDR3 protein reads CASSRPPTVYEQYF.

Ten or more counts support this clone. The read terminates 3 residues before the CDR3 end, so the remaining end is supplied by the germline J gene. This chain links TRBV29-1 with TRBJ2-2; D ambiguous. Germline lookup yields CDR1 SQVTM and CDR2 ANQGSEA. The CDR3 is 10 residues long. CDR3 in amino acids: CSVQHAALFF. The sequenced CDR3 bases are TGCAGCGTGCAACACGCGGCG.

The sample holds many counts of this clone. From the germline J gene comes the end of the CDR3, since the read stops 3 residues before it. The chain joins TRBV5-1 to TRBJ1-5; D uncertain. This CDR3 is built from 14 residues. V lost 0 bases to trimming and J lost 3 bases, with 7 bases between them. The germline CDR1 and CDR2 sequences are SGHRS and YFSETQ. The sequenced CDR3 bases are TGCGCCAGCAGCTTGGACGGTGACAATCAGCCC. Translated, it gives CASSLDGDNQP. The whole CDR3 is CASSLDGDNQPQHF.

This clone was seen at least ten times. Here the CDR3 reads CATRGTGGNNQPQHF. Incomplete CDR3 DNA: TGTGCCACCAGAGGAACAGGGGGTAACAATCAGCCC. The V and J genes are TRBV24-1 and TRBJ1-5; 8 bases agree with TRBD1. Sequencing ends 3 residues short of the CDR3 end; the germline J gene provides the rest. The germline V gene encodes CDR1 KGHDR and CDR2 SFDVKD. The length of the CDR3 is 15 residues. V shed 7 bases, J shed 3 bases, and the junction held 7 bases outside the gene matches.

This clone was detected many times. Sequencing ends 3 residues short of the CDR3 end; the germline J gene provides the rest. This chain links TRBV5-6 with TRBJ1-4, with TRBD1 matching over 7 bases. V lost 5 bases to trimming and J lost 7 bases; unmatched junction nucleotides: 11. CDR3 size: 15 residues. The V gene's germline CDR1 is SGHDT and CDR2 YYEEEE. The CDR3 here is CASSLIGTETEKLFF. Partial CDR3 DNA: TGTGCCAGCAGTCTCATCGGGACAGAAACTGAAAAA.

This clone was seen many times. The CDR3 extends 3 residues past the end of the read, so its final part is completed from the germline J gene. The J gene is TRBJ2-1, the V gene TRBV18; the match to TRBD2 covers 11 bases. The CDR3 sequence is 17 residues long. V shed 3 bases and J 5 bases; nucleotides not matched to a gene: 9. Germline CDR1 reads KGHSH; CDR2 reads LQKENI. The CDR3 sequence: CASSPEIAGGPHNEQFF. The part of the CDR3 DNA that was read is TGTGCCAGCTCACCCGAAATAGCGGGAGGGCCCCACAATGAG.

The table lists this clone with many counts. Sequencing ends 3 residues short of the CDR3 end; the germline J gene provides the rest. This rearrangement joins TRBV4-1 to TRBJ1-6; D is possibly TRBD1 (6 bases). Per germline, CDR1 MGHRA and CDR2 YSYEKL. The CDR3 extends over 17 amino acids. V lost 2 bases to trimming and J lost 6 bases, with 17 bases between them. CDR3 DNA, as far as it was read: TGCGCCAGCAGCCAATTACAGGGAGGGACACCTAATTCACCC. Amino acids: CASSQLQGGTPNSP. The full CDR3 reads CASSQLQGGTPNSPLHF.

This clone was recorded many times. At one of its ends the junction is not consistent with the germline gene, which may arise from a read error. The read finishes 3 residues shy of the CDR3 end, and the germline J gene is used to complete it. The gene calls are TRBV5-1 and TRBJ2-5; 10 bases are shared with TRBD1. The CDR3 loop spans 16 amino acids. Germline V lookup: CDR1 SGHRS, CDR2 YFSETQ. The CDR3 sequence is CAGSLDPGQGRETQYF. CDR3 DNA, as far as it was read: TGCGCCGGCAGCTTGGACCCGGGACAGGGGAGGGAGACC.

This clone was counted ten times or more. The CDR3 extends 3 residues past the end of the read, so its final part is completed from the germline J gene. The chain uses TRBV30 and TRBJ1-1; 7 bases map to TRBD1. CDR1 GTSNPN and CDR2 SVGIG come from the germline V gene (reference sequence). This CDR3 region has 12 residues. The chain's CDR3 is CAKIQGGSEAFF. The sequenced part of the CDR3 DNA is TGTGCGAAGATCCAGGGGGGCTCTGAA.

At least ten counts were recorded for this clone. The CDR3 end lies 3 residues beyond the end of the read and is filled in from the germline J gene. The chain couples TRBV12-3 or TRBV12-4 to TRBJ1-6; perhaps TRBD1 as D (5 bases). V lost 5 bases to trimming and J lost 6 bases, with 11 bases between them. This CDR3 is built from 14 residues. The DNA read from the CDR3 is TGTGCCAGCAGTGAACAGGCGAGTAATTCACCC. This sequence encodes CASSEQASNSP. Given in full, the CDR3 is CASSEQASNSPLHF.

This clone occurred many times. The observed sequence ends 3 residues before the CDR3 terminus, with the missing tail filled in from the germline J gene. V and J are TRBV5-1 and TRBJ2-2, with TRBD1 identical over 11 bases. CDR3 length: 15 amino acids. V was pared by 4 bases and J by 4 bases, with 3 bases of the junction left unmatched. Per germline, CDR1 SGHRS and CDR2 YFSETQ. CDR3 bases read: TGCGCCAGCAGCCCGGGACAGGGGGGCACCGGGGAG. It encodes CASSPGQGGTGE. The whole CDR3 sequence reads CASSPGQGGTGELFF.

This clone came up many times. Partial CDR3 DNA: TGTGCCACCAGTGAGCGGGACACCTCAGTGTATACG. This gives the protein CATSERDTSVYT. The whole CDR3 reads CATSERDTSVYTQYF. The rearrangement joins TRBV24-1 to TRBJ2-3; D could derive from TRBD1 or TRBD2 (6 bases each). The read ends 3 residues before the CDR3 terminus; that terminus is restored from the germline J gene. Trimming took off 4 bases at V and 7 bases at J, with 17 bases between the two ends. The germline V gene encodes CDR1 KGHDR and CDR2 SFDVKD. The CDR3 covers 15 residues.